The rows below give T cell receptor beta chains drawn from one sample of a study of cytomegalovirus exposure and HLA in healthy donors. Measured with immunoSEQ multiplex PCR; TCRdb has only the in-frame clones, and not every one. Altogether approximately 190,000 clones are present, 80% to 85% being singletons, with the ten largest covering around 0.24%. Source material: PBMCs. These receptors were collected from a boy aged 5-17 years in good health and CMV-seronegative. Each CDR3 is given with its conserved first and last residue. The D gene is left open where the match is weak. Clone size appears in some rows only: once, few, many, or a class for an expanded clone.

d_call clone_size j_call v_call cdr3_nt cdr3_aa
- - TRBJ2-1 TRBV6-1 TGTGCCAGCTTGGATTCCAGGGAAAGGTACAATGAGCAGTTCTTC CASLDSRERYNEQFF
- - TRBJ2-7 TRBV13 TGTGCCAGCAGCAGCACAGGAGACGAGCAGTACTTC CASSSTGDEQYF
TRBD1 - TRBJ2-6 TRBV19 TGTGCCAGTAACGGTCGACAGGGTGCCTCTGGGGCCAACGTCCTGACTTTC CASNGRQGASGANVLTF
TRBD1 - TRBJ2-6 TRBV19 TGTGCCAGTACAGACAGGGGGTCACAGACTCCCGGGGCCAACGTCCTGACTTTC CASTDRGSQTPGANVLTF
TRBD2 - TRBJ2-7 TRBV9 TGTGCCAGCAGCGGAAGACTAGCGGCGAAGGGATACGAGCAGTACTTC CASSGRLAAKGYEQYF
- - TRBJ2-7 TRBV2 TGTGCCAGCACTGAAACAGGGCCTTACGAGCAGTACTTC CASTETGPYEQYF
- - TRBJ2-5 TRBV5-6 TGTGCCAGCAGCTTCATGGGGGGGCAGGGGACCCAGTACTTC CASSFMGGQGTQYF
- - TRBJ1-1 TRBV14 TGTGCCAGCAGCCAAATCACAGGGCGGACTGAAGCTTTCTTT CASSQITGRTEAFF
TRBD1 once TRBJ1-1 TRBV11-3 TGTGCCAGCAGCTCCGGGACAGGGACAGACGAAGCTTTCTTT CASSSGTGTDEAFF
TRBD2 - TRBJ2-1 TRBV6-1 TGTGCCAGCAGTGAAAGGGCTAGCGGGGTGAAGGGTTCGGTGACTGAGCAGTTCTTC CASSERASGVKGSVTEQFF
- - TRBJ2-1 TRBV27 TGTGCCAGCAGTTCGGGCCTCGGGGATCGCACCTACAATGAGCAGTTCTTC CASSSGLGDRTYNEQFF
- - TRBJ1-4 TRBV6-5 TGTGCCAGCACGGGGGGGGGACGGCGTGAAAAACTGTTTTTT CASTGGGRREKLFF
- - TRBJ2-7 TRBV7-6 TGTGCCAGCAGCTTAGGGTCCGCCAAGCCCTACGAGCAGTACTTC CASSLGSAKPYEQYF
TRBD1 - TRBJ2-3 TRBV28 TGTGCCAGCAGTTTAGGGACAGGGAGCACAGATACGCAGTATTTT CASSLGTGSTDTQYF
TRBD1 - TRBJ1-2 TRBV5-1 TGCGCCAGCAGCACCGACAGGGCCCGTGGAGGCTACACCTTC CASSTDRARGGYTF
- - TRBJ2-6 TRBV9 TGTGCCAGCAGCGTAGCTGAGGGCTCCGGGGCCAACGTCCTGACTTTC CASSVAEGSGANVLTF
TRBD1 - TRBJ1-2 TRBV11-2 TGTGCCAGCAGCTTTGGGACAGCTTATGGCTACACCTTC CASSFGTAYGYTF
- - TRBJ2-1 TRBV2 TGTGCCAGCGGTCCTATCGGACTCGGATCCCCCTACAATGAGCAGTTCTTC CASGPIGLGSPYNEQFF
- - TRBJ1-6 TRBV5-6 TGTGCCAGCAGTTCCCTAACAGGGCGGTCACCCCTCCACTTT CASSSLTGRSPLHF
- - TRBJ1-1 TRBV7-3 TGTGCCAGCAGCTTAGGTCCAGGGGAGAACACTGAAGCTTTCTTT CASSLGPGENTEAFF
TRBD1 - TRBJ1-5 TRBV7-2 TGTGCCAGCAGCATACAGGGGGGGACCAATCAGCCCCAGCATTTT CASSIQGGTNQPQHF
- once TRBJ1-1 TRBV19 TGTGCCAGTACCAAATCGACAGCCGAGAACACTGAAGCTTTCTTT CASTKSTAENTEAFF
- - TRBJ2-3 TRBV10-3 TGTGCCATCAGTGAGAGGTCTGGCGGCCCGAGCACAGATACGCAGTATTTT CAISERSGGPSTDTQYF
TRBD1 - TRBJ1-5 TRBV6-6 TGTGCCAGCAGGAAACCACGACAGGGAGATCAGCCCCAGCATTTT CASRKPRQGDQPQHF
TRBD1 - TRBJ1-5 TRBV28 TGTGCCAGCAGTTTACGCGGACAGGGAGCGACTCAGCCCCAGCATTTT CASSLRGQGATQPQHF
TRBD2 - TRBJ2-3 TRBV7-9 TGTGCCAGCAGCTTTAGCGGGAGCTCCACAGATACGCAGTATTTT CASSFSGSSTDTQYF
TRBD1 - TRBJ2-2 TRBV7-2 TGTGCCAGCAGCTTAACCGGGACAGCGAACACCGGGGAGCTGTTTTTT CASSLTGTANTGELFF
- - TRBJ2-2 TRBV10-1 TGCGCCAGCAGTGATCCAACCGGGGAGCTGTTTTTT CASSDPTGELFF
- - TRBJ1-1 TRBV19 TGTGCCAGTAGTATTAGTCGGCCAGGGAACACTGAAGCTTTCTTT CASSISRPGNTEAFF
TRBD2 - TRBJ2-7 TRBV4-2 TGTGCCAGCAGCCAAGATCTTGGGGTGCTAGCGGGAGCCTACGAGCAGTACTTC CASSQDLGVLAGAYEQYF
- - TRBJ1-1 TRBV19 TGTGCCAGTAGTATGGACACCGACACTGAAGCTTTCTTT CASSMDTDTEAFF
TRBD2 - TRBJ2-3 TRBV28 TGTGCCAGCAGTATAAGCGGGATCGGCACAGATACGCAGTATTTT CASSISGIGTDTQYF
- - TRBJ2-1 TRBV27 TGTGCCAGCAGTTTCCCCGACCTAAGGGGGATGGATGAGCAGTTCTTC CASSFPDLRGMDEQFF
- few TRBJ2-7 TRBV2 TGTGCCAGCAGTGAAGCGGGCAGAGGGGAGCAGTACTTC CASSEAGRGEQYF
TRBD2 - TRBJ2-3 TRBV2 TGTGCCACCATCCGGACTAGCGGGGATAGCACAGATACGCAGTATTTT CATIRTSGDSTDTQYF
- - TRBJ2-1 TRBV9 TGTGCCAGCAGTTCCCGGGAAGTAAAGTTCTTC CASSSREVKFF
- - TRBJ1-5 TRBV7-8 TGTGCCAGCAGCTTACGACATCTTAGCAATCAGCCCCAGCATTTT CASSLRHLSNQPQHF
- - TRBJ1-4 TRBV2 TGTGCCAGCAGTGATGGCCAGCAAGATGAAAAACTATTTTTT CASSDGQQDEKLFF
- - TRBJ1-2 TRBV2 TGTGCCAGCAGTGAGGTCGGGACTGCTAACTATGGCTACACCTTC CASSEVGTANYGYTF
- - TRBJ2-7 TRBV7-6 TGTGCCAGCAGCTTAGGCCGCGGGGCGGGATGGGAGCAGTACTTC CASSLGRGAGWEQYF